Following are 9 T cell receptor beta chains from one sample sequenced in a study of cytomegalovirus exposure and HLA in healthy donors. Primers: 60 Vbeta forward and 13 Jbeta reverse. Assay: immunoSEQ multiplex PCR; the TCRdb copy retains only in-frame clones and omits some. This table holds 55,000 to 65,000 clones, approximately 80% found once. What was sequenced was PBMCs. The source of these receptors is a woman in her thirties or forties in good health and CMV-seronegative.

The chain links TRBV7-9 to TRBJ1-1, with 9 bases identical to TRBD1. The trim removed 5 bases at V and 5 bases at J, leaving 6 bases unmatched. The CDR3 is made up of 14 amino acids. The germline gives CDR1 SEHNR, CDR2 FQNEAQ (reference sequence). Here the CDR3 reads CASSKDRGQTEAFF. The CDR3 DNA reads as TGTGCCAGCAGCAAGGACAGGGGTCAAACTGAAGCTTTCTTT.

This clone was seen a few times. The V gene is TRBV4-1, the J gene TRBJ2-7; 12 nucleotides align to TRBD2. The CDR3 has 15 residues. Germline V gives CDR1 MGHRA, CDR2 YSYEKL. Trimming at V came to 4 bases and at J to 3 bases, leaving 4 bases not matched to a gene. The CDR3 spells CASSLLAGGGYEQYF. As DNA, the CDR3 is TGCGCCAGCAGCCTACTAGCGGGAGGCGGCTACGAGCAGTACTTC.

This clone was counted once. The rearrangement links TRBV5-4 to TRBJ2-1; the match to TRBD2 covers 9 bases. Germline assignment: CDR1 SGHNT and CDR2 YYREEE (reference sequence). V lost 2 bases, J lost 3 bases, and 3 bases stayed unmatched. The CDR3 totals 15 residues. CDR3 bases: TGTGCCAGCAGCTTCGCTAGCGGGGTCTACAATGAGCAGTTCTTC. Translating gives CASSFASGVYNEQFF.

V is TRBV28 and J is TRBJ2-1; a possible D gene is TRBD1 (6 bases). Per germline, CDR1 MDHEN and CDR2 SYDVKM. V shed 2 bases and J shed 6 bases, with 14 bases lying between them. The CDR3 spans 15 residues. The CDR3: CASSLVDRYANEQFF. CDR3 coding DNA: TGTGCCAGCAGTTTAGTTGACAGGTACGCCAATGAGCAGTTCTTC.

The chain is built from TRBV28 and TRBJ2-7, with 7 bases aligning to TRBD1. Germline trimming cut 5 bases from V and 5 bases from J; bases unmatched to any gene: 6. This CDR3 spans 13 amino acids. CDR1 and CDR2 (germline): MDHEN, SYDVKM. The CDR3 is CASSRSTGNEQYF. For the CDR3, the DNA is TGTGCCAGCAGTCGGTCGACAGGGAACGAGCAGTACTTC.

J is TRBJ2-5 and V is TRBV13; D remains ambiguous. Trimming stripped 5 bases from V and 1 base from J, with 2 bases between. Looked up from germline, CDR1 is PRHDT and CDR2 is FYEKMQ (reference sequence). This CDR3 spans 11 amino acids. CDR3 sequence reads: CASSLQETQYF. The CDR3 DNA follows: TGTGCCAGCAGCCTCCAAGAGACCCAGTACTTC.

V gene TRBV5-4 combines with J gene TRBJ2-3; 10 bases map to TRBD2. CDR3 size: 16 residues. Germline CDR1 and CDR2: SGHNT and YYREEE (reference sequence). Unmatched junction bases numbered 8, after V lost 2 bases and J lost 5 bases. As DNA, the CDR3 is TGTGCCAGCAGCTTAGTACTAGCGGGAAATCGAGATACGCAGTATTTT. Encoded protein: CASSLVLAGNRDTQYF.

This clone was recorded a few times. V usage is TRBV7-2 and J usage is TRBJ2-7; TRBD2 aligns across 9 bases. The CDR3 runs 17 residues. Germline V CDR1 and CDR2: SGHTA, FQGNSA. V gave up 2 bases and J gave up 0 bases; unmatched junction bases: 8. CDR3 amino acids: CASSLPQTSGSSYEQYF. The CDR3 nucleotides are TGTGCCAGCAGCTTACCACAGACTAGCGGAAGCTCCTACGAGCAGTACTTC.

V and J are TRBV11-2 and TRBJ2-4, with a possible D match to TRBD2 (6 bases). CDR1 is SGHAT, CDR2 FQNNGV, per germline. Trimming removed 5 bases at V and 8 bases at J, with 19 bases between. The CDR3 totals 15 residues. CDR3 DNA sequence: TGTGCCAGCAGCCCAGTCGGGTCCACGGGGGACATTCAGTACTTC. As protein: CASSPVGSTGDIQYF.